The sequence of this T cell receptor beta chain was determined in a study of patients and donors after allogeneic stem cell transplantation. Via MiXCR, TCRdb re-called the RT-PCR reads, giving one row per CDR3 protein. The repertoire holds about 200,000 distinct CDR3 sequences, 35% to 50% seen once, with approximately 32% in the top ten. V was cut by 8 bases and J by 3 bases, with 13 bases left in between. CDR1 and CDR2 (germline): MGHDK, SYGVNS. The CDR3 contains 13 residues. A few counts support this clonotype. The chain links TRBV25-1 to TRBJ1-1; no reliable D call. The origin of this receptor is a human donor who was either an allogeneic HSCT recipient or a stem cell or donor lymphocyte infusion donor (not recorded which). It is not recorded whose cells these are; they may come from a transplant donor. Source material: blood, either unsorted or a sorted T cell fraction (not recorded which). This chain's CDR3 is CASARAGDTEAFF. The CDR3 nucleotides read TGTGCCAGCGCACGGGCCGGGGACACTGAAGCTTTCTTT.